These T cell receptor beta chains were read from a single sample in a study of brain T cells in children with intractable seizures. The protocol was immunoSEQ multiplex PCR, while the TCRdb copy is restricted to in-frame clones and leaves out a portion. This sample yields around 100,000 clones, of which roughly 94% are seen a single time; about 3.8% belongs to the top ten. Specimen: peripheral blood, collected at surgery. These TCRs come from a boy under three years old with hemimegalencephaly and intractable seizures. Each CDR3 is given with its conserved first and last residue. The D gene is left open where the match is weak. Size is stated for part of the rows, as once, few or many counts, or as a class when the clone is expanded.

>TRBV5-1|-|TRBD2|TRBJ2-5
TGCGCCAGCAGCCCAGGACTAGGCCCGGAGACCCAGTACTTC
CASSPGLGPETQYF
>TRBV25-1|-|-|TRBJ2-4
TGTGCCAGCAGTGAATATAGGGGGGTCAAAAACATTCAGTACTTC
CASSEYRGVKNIQYF
>TRBV6-5|-|-|TRBJ2-5
TGTGCCAGTATCCAACTACCAGGGGAGACCCAGTACTTC
CASIQLPGETQYF
>TRBV5-1|-|-|TRBJ1-4
TGCGCCAGCAGCTTGGACGGCAGGAGGGAGAATGAAAAACTGTTTTTT
CASSLDGRRENEKLFF
>TRBV6-1|-|TRBD1|TRBJ2-3
TGTGCCAGCAGTGAAGGGATACAGGGGCGAACGCAGTATTTT
CASSEGIQGRTQYF
>TRBV30|-|-|TRBJ1-2
TGTGCCTGGAGTGTTTTTAGGCAGGGAGGAAGGGGCTACACCTTC
CAWSVFRQGGRGYTF
>TRBV3-1/TRBV3-2|-|-|TRBJ2-5
TGTGCCAGCAGCCCGGGGGCAGTTCAAGAGACCCAGTACTTC
CASSPGAVQETQYF
>TRBV6-6|-|TRBD1|TRBJ1-3
TGTGCCAGCAGGGGACAGGGGAGGACTGGAAACACCATATATTTT
CASRGQGRTGNTIYF
>TRBV5-6|once|TRBD2|TRBJ2-3
TGTGCCAGCAGCCACGGACTAGCGGGCTACACAGATACGCAGTATTTT
CASSHGLAGYTDTQYF
>TRBV27|few|-|TRBJ1-2
TGTGCCAGCAGTTCCGGCAGACTTAACTATGGCTACACCTTC
CASSSGRLNYGYTF
>TRBV6-2/TRBV6-3|-|TRBD2|TRBJ2-2
TGTGCCAGCAGCCGACTAGCGGGAGTCACCGGGGAGCTGTTTTTT
CASSRLAGVTGELFF
>TRBV19|-|-|TRBJ2-3
TGTGCCAGTAGTATTACCAGGGATACGCAGTATTTT
CASSITRDTQYF
>TRBV19|-|-|TRBJ2-1
TGTGCCAGCGGGACCTCCTACAATGAGCAGTTCTTC
CASGTSYNEQFF
>TRBV5-6|-|TRBD1|TRBJ1-2
TGTGCCAGCAGCTTGTGGCAGGGGGGAGGCTACACCTTC
CASSLWQGGGYTF
>TRBV18|-|-|TRBJ2-2
TGTGCCAGCTCACCAAGACAAGGGGAGCTGTTTTTT
CASSPRQGELFF
>TRBV5-1|-|-|TRBJ1-4
TGCGCCAGCAGCTTCGGACAATGGAAGAACGAAAAACTGTTTTTT
CASSFGQWKNEKLFF
>TRBV5-1|-|-|TRBJ1-1
TGCGCCAGCAGCTTTTTGACCACGAACACTGAAGCTTTCTTT
CASSFLTTNTEAFF
>TRBV28|-|-|TRBJ2-5
TGTGCCAGCAGTTTACTCCAAGAGACCCAGTACTTC
CASSLLQETQYF
>TRBV12-3/TRBV12-4|-|TRBD1|TRBJ1-1
TGTGCCAGCAGGCCAGGGGGCACTGAAGCTTTCTTT
CASRPGGTEAFF
>TRBV12-3/TRBV12-4|-|TRBD1|TRBJ2-3
TGTGCCAGCAGTTTCGGACAGGGAGATACGCAGTATTTT
CASSFGQGDTQYF
>TRBV19|-|-|TRBJ1-1
TGTGCCAGTAGTATCCAGGGGACTAAGAACACTGAAGCTTTCTTT
CASSIQGTKNTEAFF
>TRBV7-8|once|TRBD1|TRBJ2-3
TGTGCCAGCAGCTACCCGACAGGGATGGGGGCAGATACGCAGTATTTT
CASSYPTGMGADTQYF
>TRBV29-1|-|-|TRBJ1-1
TGCAGCGTCGCCACGAGCACAGGGTACACTGAAGCTTTCTTT
CSVATSTGYTEAFF
>TRBV10-3|once|-|TRBJ2-5
TGTGCCATCAGTGTGACGGACGAAGAGACCCAGTACTTC
CAISVTDEETQYF
>TRBV7-2|-|-|TRBJ2-3
TGTGCCAGCAGCTTAGACACGCCCACAGATACGCAGTATTTT
CASSLDTPTDTQYF
>TRBV7-6|-|TRBD1|TRBJ2-7
TGTGCCAGCAGCTCCGGGACAGGGGCGTACGAGCAGTACTTC
CASSSGTGAYEQYF
>TRBV5-1|-|-|TRBJ2-3
TGCGCCAGCAGCTTGAACGACCCCACAGATACGCAGTATTTT
CASSLNDPTDTQYF
>TRBV28|-|-|TRBJ2-3
TGTGCCAGCAGCTCACCCCCCCCAATAGCGTTGGAGGGGGATACGCAGTATTTT
CASSSPPPIALEGDTQYF
>TRBV30|-|-|TRBJ2-5
TGTGCCTGGAGTGGGTTAGGAGAGACCCAGTACTTC
CAWSGLGETQYF
>TRBV7-2|-|-|TRBJ2-5
TGTGCCAGCCGCCTCGGGCGTGCGGGATCAGAGACCCAGTACTTC
CASRLGRAGSETQYF
>TRBV27|-|TRBD2|TRBJ2-1
TGTGCCAGCAGCTCCGTCCTTAGGGGAGGGCCGTACAATGAGCAGTTCTTC
CASSSVLRGGPYNEQFF
>TRBV19|-|-|TRBJ1-1
TGTGCCAGTAGTCGAGGGACGGTTAACACTGAAGCTTTCTTT
CASSRGTVNTEAFF
>TRBV3-1/TRBV3-2|-|TRBD2|TRBJ2-3
TGTGCCAGCAGCCAAGAAGGCGGGAGGGCTGGAGATACGCAGTATTTT
CASSQEGGRAGDTQYF
>TRBV7-8|-|TRBD1|TRBJ2-1
TGTGCCAGCAGCCCTTGGACAGGGGGCTCCTACAATGAGCAGTTCTTC
CASSPWTGGSYNEQFF
>TRBV19|-|-|TRBJ2-7
TGTGCCAGTAGTCTACGGCGGGCTTCTTACGAGCAGTACTTC
CASSLRRASYEQYF
>TRBV24-1|-|TRBD1|TRBJ2-5
TGTGCCACCAGTTGGACAGGGGAAGAGACCCAGTACTTC
CATSWTGEETQYF
>TRBV7-9|-|TRBD1|TRBJ2-2
TGTGCCAGCAGCTTGCCTCCGACAGGGAGCACCGGGGAGCTGTTTTTT
CASSLPPTGSTGELFF
>TRBV5-1|once|-|TRBJ2-5
TGCGCCAGCAGCTTGGAGGGGCTCGGGGAGACCCAGTACTTC
CASSLEGLGETQYF
>TRBV11-3|once|-|TRBJ2-6
TGTGCCAGCAGTTCCCGAGCAGGGGCCAACGTCCTGACTTTC
CASSSRAGANVLTF
>TRBV7-2|-|-|TRBJ2-2
TGTGCCAGCAGCCTTAGTGCCGACACCACCGGGGAGCTGTTTTTT
CASSLSADTTGELFF
>TRBV9|-|TRBD2|TRBJ2-1
TGTGCCAGCAGCGTAGCTCCGGGACTAGAGGGGAATGAGCAGTTCTTC
CASSVAPGLEGNEQFF
>TRBV27|-|TRBD1|TRBJ1-1
TGTGCCAGCAACGTGACCGGGACAGGGGAGGACACTGAAGCTTTCTTT
CASNVTGTGEDTEAFF
>TRBV5-8|-|-|TRBJ2-1
TGTGCCAGCAGCTTCAAGGTCCCAAGCTCCTACAATGAGCAGTTCTTC
CASSFKVPSSYNEQFF
>TRBV19|-|TRBD1|TRBJ2-3
TGTGCCACCGGACAGGGAGGCGGGCCGACGCAGTATTTT
CATGQGGGPTQYF
>TRBV9|-|-|TRBJ1-2
TGTGCCAGCAGCGAGAGCTACTTCCCCTATGGCTACACCTTC
CASSESYFPYGYTF
>TRBV28|-|-|TRBJ1-1
TGTGCCAGCAGTTTATTGGGGTCGGTTGGGAACACTGAAGCTTTCTTT
CASSLLGSVGNTEAFF